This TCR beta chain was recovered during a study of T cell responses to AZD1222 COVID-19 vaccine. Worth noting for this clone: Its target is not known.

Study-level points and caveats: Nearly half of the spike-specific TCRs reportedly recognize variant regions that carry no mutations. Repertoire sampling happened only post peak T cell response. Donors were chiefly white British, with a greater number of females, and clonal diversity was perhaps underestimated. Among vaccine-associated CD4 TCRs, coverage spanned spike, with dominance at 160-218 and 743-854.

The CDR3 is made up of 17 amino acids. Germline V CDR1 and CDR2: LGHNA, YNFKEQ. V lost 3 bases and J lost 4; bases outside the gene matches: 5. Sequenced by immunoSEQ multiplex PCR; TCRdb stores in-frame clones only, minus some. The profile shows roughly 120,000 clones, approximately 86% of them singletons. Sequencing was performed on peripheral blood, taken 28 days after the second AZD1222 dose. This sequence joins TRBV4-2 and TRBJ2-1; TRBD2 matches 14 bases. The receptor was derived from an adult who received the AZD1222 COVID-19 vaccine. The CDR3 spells CASSQRGTSGGYNEQFF. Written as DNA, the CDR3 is TGTGCCAGCAGCCAGAGAGGGACTAGCGGGGGTTACAATGAGCAGTTCTTC.